This T cell receptor beta chain was sequenced for a study of shared clonotypes between healthy human individuals. CD45RO-negative, CCR7-positively selected cells formed the naive CD8 fraction, excluding terminally differentiated effector memory CD45RA+ cells. The CDR3 extends over 14 amino acids. CDR1 and CDR2 from the germline V gene are KGHSH and LQKENI. V lost 0 bases and J lost 1, with 7 bases in between. Each subset's genomic DNA was split evenly across several immunoSEQ plates. The table came from immunoSEQ multiplex PCR; TCRdb's copy has only in-frame clones and leaves some out. Here the sample spans around 2,000,000 clones, 93% being singletons.

Material for sequencing was naive CD8+ T cells from PBMCs. The clonotype was recovered from a man younger than 35 in good health. Some clones in this sample may be carry-over from other donors' samples. The rearrangement uses TRBV18 and TRBJ2-7; D not certain. The CDR3 here is CASSPPHLSYEQYF. The CDR3 nucleotides read TGTGCCAGCTCACCACCCCACCTGTCCTACGAGCAGTACTTC.